Below, 25 T cell receptor beta chains from the same sample are listed, as sequenced in a study of identical twins. TCRdb reanalysed the 5' RACE reads using MiXCR and keeps one entry per CDR3 protein. The sample holds 250,000 or so distinct CDR3 sequences, more than 9.5% seen once. These sequences were also reported in another study, on yellow fever vaccine responses in identical twins.

The sample was memory (CD45RO+) T cells sorted from blood. The receptors were gathered from a woman younger than 30 in good health.

This clonotype was counted many times. The V call is TRBV6-2 or TRBV6-3, the J call TRBJ2-1; 14 bases fit TRBD2. CDR3 length: 13 residues. CDR1 and CDR2 from the germline V gene are MNHEY and SVGEGT. V lost 6 bases and J lost 12; bases outside the gene matches: 4. CDR3 coding DNA: TGTGCCAGCAGCGGGACTAGCGGGAGTAGGCAGTTCTTC. This sequence encodes CASSGTSGSRQFF.

The chain carries TRBV28 and TRBJ1-5, with a tentative D call TRBD1 (5 bases). The CDR3 covers 14 residues. Germline loops: CDR1 MDHEN, CDR2 SYDVKM. Trimming shortened V by 6 bases and J by 6 bases, and 15 bases separated the two germline ends. CDR3 in amino acids: CASRAWGDGQPQHF. CDR3 sequence (DNA): TGTGCCAGCAGAGCTTGGGGGGACGGTCAGCCCCAGCATTTT.

The chain combines TRBV30 with TRBJ2-7; TRBD1 aligns across 8 bases. The J segment lost 7 bases and the V segment lost 2 bases, leaving 10 bases of the junction unmatched. CDR1 GTSNPN and CDR2 SVGIG come from the germline V gene (reference sequence). This CDR3 is built from 14 residues. CDR3 sequence reads: CAWSPSGGLSEQYF. As DNA, the CDR3 is TGTGCCTGGAGTCCTTCAGGGGGCCTCAGTGAGCAGTACTTC.

There are a few counts of this clonotype. The chain carries TRBV18 and TRBJ2-6; D call uncertain. This CDR3 is built from 15 residues. V dropped 2 bases and J dropped 0 bases, with 5 bases sitting between them. Germline values: CDR1 KGHSH, CDR2 LQKENI. The CDR3 region is CASSPDVSGANVLTF. As DNA, the CDR3 is TGTGCCAGCTCACCAGACGTCTCTGGGGCCAACGTCCTGACTTTC.

Only a few counts were recorded for this clonotype. The chain has TRBV6-1 and TRBJ2-2; the match to TRBD1 covers 10 bases. Germline assignment: CDR1 MNHNS and CDR2 SASEGT. This CDR3 spans 18 amino acids. With 6 bases clipped from V and 7 bases from J, the junction kept 17 bases outside the gene matches. CDR3 sequence (DNA): TGTGCCAGCAGACACCTTTCCGGGACAGGGGCCCGCGGCGGGGAGCTGTTTTTT. Amino acids: CASRHLSGTGARGGELFF.

The chain combines TRBV5-1 with TRBJ2-7; D is perhaps TRBD1 (7 bases). The germline CDR1 and CDR2 sequences are SGHRS and YFSETQ. V was pared by 4 bases and J by 0 bases, with 20 bases between. This CDR3 region has 17 residues. CDR3 region: CASSRNRGAGGSYEQYF. Written as DNA, the CDR3 is TGCGCCAGCAGCAGGAACCGCGGGGCAGGGGGCTCCTACGAGCAGTACTTC.

The chain carries TRBV3-1 and TRBJ2-2; D uncertain. The V end was cut by 3 bases, the J end by 3 bases, with 5 bases between. There are 13 residues in the CDR3. Looked up from germline, CDR1 is LGHDT and CDR2 is YNNKEL (reference sequence). The CDR3 region has the DNA TGTGCCAGCAGCCAGTGGGACACCGGGGAGCTGTTTTTT. Residues: CASSQWDTGELFF.

The chain joins TRBV6-2 or TRBV6-3 to TRBJ2-5, with 8 bases fitting TRBD1. This CDR3 has 14 residues. J gave up 4 bases and V 11 bases, and 12 bases lay outside the gene matches. Looked up from germline, CDR1 is MNHEY and CDR2 is SVGEGT. The CDR3 region is CAVTGGSGRETQYF. The CDR3 coding sequence is TGTGCCGTCACAGGGGGATCGGGTCGAGAGACCCAGTACTTC.

The gene calls are TRBV7-2 and TRBJ2-7, with a tentative D call TRBD1 (6 bases). V lost 5 bases and J lost 2, with 13 bases in between. From germline, CDR1 is SGHTA and CDR2 FQGNSA. The CDR3 has 14 amino acids. The CDR3 sequence is CASSRPGETYEQYF. The CDR3 nucleotides read TGTGCCAGCAGCCGACCAGGGGAGACCTACGAGCAGTACTTC. Complete variable domain (other parts from reference TRBV7-2 and TRBJ2-7): GAGVSQSPSNKVTEKGKDVELRCDPISGHTALYWYRQSLGQGLEFLIYFQGNSAPDKSGLPSDRFSAERTGGSVSTLTIQRTQQEDSAVYLCASSRPGETYEQYFGPGTRLTVT.

This clonotype was observed many times. The chain is built from TRBV20-1 and TRBJ2-7; D may be TRBD2 (6 bases). Germline loops: CDR1 DFQATT, CDR2 SNEGSKA (reference sequence). The ends were cut back, 0 bases at V and 6 bases at J, with 18 bases in the middle. The CDR3 length is 15 residues. The CDR3 bases are TGCAGTGCTAGAGATCTCCGGGACTTCCTCCTCGAGCAGTACTTC. It specifies CSARDLRDFLLEQYF.

This clonotype has a count of ten or more. V usage is TRBV20-1 and J usage is TRBJ2-7; 7 bases are shared with TRBD2. This CDR3 contains 15 residues. Trimming removed 3 bases from V and 1 base from J; junction bases left unmatched: 9. Germline V CDR1 and CDR2: DFQATT, SNEGSKA (reference sequence). CDR3 nucleotides: TGCAGTGCTAGGATTTTAGCGGGCGAGTCCTACGAGCAGTACTTC. Translating it yields CSARILAGESYEQYF.

The gene calls are TRBV20-1 and TRBJ2-1; TRBD1 is a possible D gene (5 bases). Trimming cost V 6 bases and J 0 bases, with 9 bases left between them. Germline loops: CDR1 DFQATT, CDR2 SNEGSKA (reference sequence). The CDR3 has 13 residues. CDR3 protein: CSARQSSYNEQFF. CDR3 DNA sequence: TGCAGTGCAAGACAGAGCTCCTACAATGAGCAGTTCTTC.

The chain is built from TRBV6-2 or TRBV6-3 and TRBJ2-7, with TRBD2 identical over 9 bases. CDR3 length: 17 residues. Germline CDR1 is MNHEY and CDR2 is SVGEGT. Trimming at V came to 0 bases and at J to 4 bases, leaving 10 bases not matched to a gene. The CDR3 bases are TGTGCCAGCAGTTACTCGACAATTAGCGGGAGCGGGTACGAGCAGTACTTC. Its translation is CASSYSTISGSGYEQYF.

This clonotype showed up just a few times. This chain uses TRBV9 with TRBJ2-1, with a possible D match to TRBD2 (6 bases). Trimming cost V 4 bases and J 14 bases, with 25 bases left between them. CDR1 SGDLS and CDR2 YYNGEE come from the germline V gene. The CDR3 length is 15 residues. Here the CDR3 DNA reads TGTGCCAGCAGCAGACGGTCTCCGGGAGTGGATCGGAAGTTCTTC. Translating gives CASSRRSPGVDRKFF.

This clonotype has a handful of counts. V gene TRBV4-3 combines with J gene TRBJ2-3; D not certain. V lost 4 bases to trimming and J lost 3 bases, with 17 bases between them. The CDR3 loop spans 16 amino acids. Germline CDR1 LGHNA, CDR2 YSLEER. The CDR3 DNA reads TGCGCCAGCAGCCCGAGCTGGGGTGGTGCGACAGATACGCAGTATTTT. Amino acid sequence: CASSPSWGGATDTQYF.

This clonotype came up a few times. This chain connects TRBV25-1 to TRBJ2-5; 8 bases match TRBD1. V dropped 7 bases and J dropped 5; count of bases not matched to a gene: 12. The length of the CDR3 is 15 residues. CDR1 is MGHDK, CDR2 SYGVNS, per germline. The CDR3 sequence is CASTPGAGGGETQYF. In DNA, the CDR3 is TGTGCCAGCACCCCAGGGGCAGGGGGCGGTGAGACCCAGTACTTC.

The CDR3 region has the DNA TGCGCCAGCAGCCAAGTTGGACCGGGACTAGCGGGAGGCAACAATGAGCAGTTCTTC. Protein sequence: CASSQVGPGLAGGNNEQFF. This chain links TRBV4-3 with TRBJ2-1; 15 nucleotides match TRBD2. Germline values: CDR1 LGHNA, CDR2 YSLEER. The CDR3 is 19 residues long. V lost 1 base to trimming and J lost 5 bases; unmatched junction nucleotides: 9.

This clonotype was seen more than once but under ten times. The rearrangement joins TRBV5-5 to TRBJ2-7; 7 bases are shared with TRBD1. Germline loops: CDR1 SGHKS, CDR2 YYEKEE (reference sequence). Germline trimming cut 1 base from V and 3 bases from J; bases unmatched to any gene: 10. This CDR3 region has 16 residues. The CDR3 DNA follows: TGTGCCAGCAGCTTGATAGGGGGCGCTGGGGGCTACGAGCAGTACTTC. This gives the protein CASSLIGGAGGYEQYF.

The chain links TRBV3-1 to TRBJ2-1; TRBD2 matches 10 bases. The CDR3 has 17 residues. Unmatched junction bases numbered 10, after V lost 1 base and J lost 7 bases. Germline V gene lookup returns CDR1 LGHDT and CDR2 YNNKEL (reference sequence). Written as DNA, the CDR3 is TGTGCCAGCAGCCAAGTTACGCCTAGCGGGAGTAGAAATGAGCAGTTCTTC. The encoded protein is CASSQVTPSGSRNEQFF.

This clonotype appeared many times. The chain employs TRBV19 and TRBJ2-1; 9 bases align to TRBD2. This CDR3 has 14 residues. CDR1 is LNHDA, CDR2 SQIVND, per germline (reference sequence). V lost 7 bases, J lost 4 bases, and 5 bases stayed unmatched. This CDR3 reads CASTVAGDYNEQFF. The CDR3 coding sequence is TGTGCCAGTACTGTAGCGGGGGATTACAATGAGCAGTTCTTC.

The gene calls are TRBV20-1 and TRBJ2-1, with unresolved D. Germline V gives CDR1 DFQATT, CDR2 SNEGSKA (reference sequence). The germline V and J ends were trimmed by 5 bases and 7 bases, with 9 bases remaining between them. The CDR3 loop spans 11 amino acids. The CDR3, as DNA: TGCAGTGCTTGGACCCTGAATGAGCAGTTCTTC. Translation: CSAWTLNEQFF.

This clonotype was seen only a few times. The genes are TRBV3-1 and TRBJ1-4; D gene ambiguous. Deletions cut 6 bases from V and 7 bases from J, with 12 bases between. The CDR3 spans 13 residues. Germline CDR1 and CDR2: LGHDT and YNNKEL (reference sequence). CDR3 sequence (DNA): TGTGCCAGCAGGGACCACGGCAGTGAAAAACTGTTTTTT. It translates to CASRDHGSEKLFF.

The rearrangement joins TRBV9 to TRBJ2-3; D perhaps matches TRBD2 (6 bases). CDR3 length equals 17 residues. Germline V gives CDR1 SGDLS, CDR2 YYNGEE. Trimming pared 0 bases from V and 1 base from J, leaving 15 bases between. In DNA, the CDR3 is TGTGCCAGCAGCGTAGCTCCGGGCGGGATGGGCACAGATACGCAGTATTTT. Residues: CASSVAPGGMGTDTQYF. The whole variable domain, remainder taken from reference TRBV9 and TRBJ2-3, is DSGVTQTPKHLITATGQRVTLRCSPRSGDLSVYWYQQSLDQGLQFLIQYYNGEERAKGNILERFSAQQFPDLHSELNLSSLELGDSALYFCASSVAPGGMGTDTQYFGPGTRLTVL.

A few counts support this clonotype. V gene TRBV7-3 combines with J gene TRBJ2-7; no reliable D call. The CDR3 length is 13 residues. The germline V and J ends were trimmed by 3 bases and 5 bases, with 11 bases remaining between them. The germline CDR1 and CDR2 sequences are SGHTA and FQGTGA. The chain's CDR3 is CASSLTRANEQYF. CDR3 coding DNA: TGTGCCAGCAGCTTGACCCGGGCGAACGAGCAGTACTTC.

Many counts were recorded for this clonotype. This rearrangement joins TRBV3-1 to TRBJ2-7; 8 positions agree with TRBD2. This CDR3 is 14 amino acids long. After removal of 5 bases from V and 6 bases from J, the junction contained 9 bases not matched to a gene. Germline V gene sequence: CDR1 LGHDT, CDR2 YNNKEL (reference sequence). CDR3 coding DNA: TGTGCCAGCAGCTCAGGACTAGCCCCTAGCGAGCAGTACTTC. This encodes CASSSGLAPSEQYF.